This T cell receptor beta chain was documented in a study of Ad26.COV2.S vaccination and SARS-CoV-2 variants. Notes on the study in general: Reported post-vaccination CD8+ and CD4+ T cell responses to spike showed substantial breadth.

Regarding this clone: Its antigen is unknown.

Sequencing used immunoSEQ multiplex PCR; TCRdb keeps in-frame clones, though not all of them. The sample lists hundreds of thousands of clones, roughly 90% occurring once. Described treatment: around 19 received Ad26.COV2.S at low or high dose, single or two shots; roughly five received placebo; per-sample allocation not given. The samples were gathered on day 63 after the first injection of vaccine or placebo. The germline CDR1 and CDR2 sequences are GTSNPN and SVGIG (reference sequence). This CDR3 has 15 residues. The J segment lost 0 bases and the V segment lost 2 bases, leaving 3 bases of the junction unmatched.

The TCR comes from a person aged 18-65 years who received the Ad26.COV2.S COVID-19 vaccine or a placebo. The rearrangement joins TRBV30 to TRBJ1-1, with 10 nucleotides matching TRBD1. Sequences were derived from peripheral blood, sampled in a trial of Ad26.COV2.S vaccine versus placebo. The CDR3 is CAWSRQGAVNTEAFF. The CDR3 bases are TGTGCCTGGAGTCGACAGGGGGCGGTGAACACTGAAGCTTTCTTT.